This TCR beta chain was documented in a study of radiotherapy plus CTLA-4 blockade in lung cancer (dated by TCRdb to 2016 to 2019). Concerning the study at large: Among the enrolled patients, 18% had an objective response, and about 29% reached disease control. The research as a whole found: After treatment with radiotherapy and ipilimumab, TCR clones that originated in tumors expanded in peripheral blood. Early dynamic changes in blood T cell clones, together with increased serum interferon-beta after radiation, were reported as the strongest predictors of response.

In this study, focal radiation therapy paired with CTLA-4 blockade (ipilimumab) was tested in patients who had chemo-refractory metastatic non-small-cell lung cancer. Regarding this clone: Its antigen specificity is not known. Base qualities are missing; no much larger clone stands one base away.

The CDR3, from cysteine to phenylalanine, totals 13 residues. Just CDR3 DNA is preserved here, 39 bases in frame from base 1. Relative to germline, V is 0 bases shorter and J is 6 bases shorter, with 8 bases between their ends. Looking up the germline V gene yields CDR1 MNHNS and CDR2 SASEGT. Library method: the immunoSEQ multiplex PCR assay. This is the immuneACCESS table as TCRdb keeps it, with only in-frame sequences that have V and J called. A part of the clones is gone; compared with another copy, unresolved V genes explain less than half, and the rest is unexplained. This sample comprises more than 95,000 clones, roughly 80% of them detected only once. The ten most abundant clones make up about 5% of the sample.

This TCR was recovered from a human donor with non-small cell lung cancer who had a partial response to radiotherapy plus ipilimumab. The material was peripheral blood, obtained from a patient treated with radiotherapy plus ipilimumab. The V and J segments used are TRBV6-1 and TRBJ1-2, with no confidently assigned D gene. The CDR3 corresponds to CASSEALSDGYTF. The nucleotide sequence is TGTGCCAGCAGTGAAGCTCTTAGTGATGGCTACACCTTC.